This T cell receptor beta chain emerged from a study of cytomegalovirus exposure and HLA in healthy donors. The germline V gene encodes CDR1 MDHEN and CDR2 SYDVKM. The CDR3 loop spans 13 amino acids. The V gene end was trimmed by 3 bases and the J gene end by 5 bases; junction bases not matched to a gene: 4. The PCR contained 60 Vbeta and 13 Jbeta primers. Clones were sequenced by immunoSEQ multiplex PCR, and TCRdb holds only the in-frame ones, with some missing. The sample lists 200,000 or so clones, about 79% occurring once. The J gene is TRBJ2-7, the V gene TRBV28, with 7 bases lining up with TRBD1. The receptor was derived from a man aged 18 to 30 in good health and CMV-seronegative. Sequences were obtained from PBMCs. The CDR3 reads CASSLSQGHEQYF. The CDR3 DNA reads as TGTGCCAGCAGTTTGTCACAGGGGCACGAGCAGTACTTC.